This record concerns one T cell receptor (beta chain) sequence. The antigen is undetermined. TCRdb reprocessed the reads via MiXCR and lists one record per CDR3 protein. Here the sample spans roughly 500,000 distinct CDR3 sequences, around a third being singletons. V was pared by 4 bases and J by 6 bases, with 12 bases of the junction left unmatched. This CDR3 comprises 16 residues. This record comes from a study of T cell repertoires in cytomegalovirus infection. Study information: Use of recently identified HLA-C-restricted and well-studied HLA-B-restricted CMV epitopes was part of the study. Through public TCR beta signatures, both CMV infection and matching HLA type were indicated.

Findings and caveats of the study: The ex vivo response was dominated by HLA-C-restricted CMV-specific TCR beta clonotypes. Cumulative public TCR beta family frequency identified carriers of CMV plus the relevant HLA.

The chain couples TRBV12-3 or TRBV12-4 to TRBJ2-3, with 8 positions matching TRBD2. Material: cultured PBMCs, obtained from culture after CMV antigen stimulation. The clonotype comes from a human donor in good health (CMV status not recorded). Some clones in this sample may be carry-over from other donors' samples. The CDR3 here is CASSSGVGTREDTQYF. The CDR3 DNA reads TGTGCCAGCAGTTCGGGGGTCGGGACTAGGGAGGATACGCAGTATTTT.